The 13 T cell receptor beta chains presented below share a single source sample, sequenced in a study of CD8 T cells in Susac syndrome. The RNA, about 0.5 to 1 ug, was put through reverse transcription using random hexamers. TCRdb used MiXCR to reprocess the immunoSEQ multiplex PCR reads, holding one entry per CDR3 protein. Here the sample spans around 220,000 distinct CDR3 sequences, approximately 90% being singletons. Sequenced: CD8+ T cells from PBMCs. The receptors were gathered from a human donor with multiple sclerosis.

The chain combines TRBV28 with TRBJ2-3; D remains unclear. The CDR3 sequence is 15 residues long. Germline values: CDR1 MDHEN, CDR2 SYDVKM. V lost 5 bases to trimming and J lost 2 bases, with 14 bases between them. CDR3 residues: CASSPQWVNTDTQYF. In nucleotides, the CDR3 is TGTGCCAGCAGTCCCCAGTGGGTTAACACAGATACGCAGTATTTT.

V and J are TRBV4-3 and TRBJ1-1; D perhaps matches TRBD1 (5 bases). The CDR3 is made up of 14 amino acids. With 0 bases removed from V and 7 bases from J, the gap between germline ends came to 12 bases. The germline V gene encodes CDR1 LGHNA and CDR2 YSLEER. This CDR3 reads CASSQDRGVYEAFF. The CDR3, as DNA: TGCGCCAGCAGCCAAGATCGGGGCGTGTATGAAGCTTTCTTT.

This sequence joins TRBV29-1 and TRBJ2-2, with D unresolved. Trimming pared 5 bases from V and 5 bases from J, leaving 6 bases between. This CDR3 comprises 11 residues. The germline gives CDR1 SQVTM, CDR2 ANQGSEA. In DNA form, the CDR3 reads TGCAGCGTTTTAGGGACCGGGGAGCTGTTTTTT. Encoded protein: CSVLGTGELFF.

The chain uses TRBV7-9 and TRBJ2-7; possibly TRBD1 for D (6 bases). Germline loops: CDR1 SEHNR, CDR2 FQNEAQ (reference sequence). The CDR3 contains 18 residues. V lost 1 base and J 8 bases, leaving 27 bases between the germline ends. The CDR3 sequence: CASSLEPPWDTSDIQQYF. In DNA form, the CDR3 reads TGTGCCAGCAGCTTAGAGCCTCCATGGGACACCTCAGATATCCAGCAGTACTTC.

The chain employs TRBV10-2 and TRBJ2-3; 7 positions agree with TRBD1. The V gene end was trimmed by 9 bases and the J gene end by 7 bases; junction bases not matched to a gene: 13. The CDR3 loop spans 14 amino acids. CDR1 and CDR2 (germline): WSHSY, SAAADI. CDR3 sequence reads: CASRPGQLHYTQYF. CDR3 coding DNA: TGCGCCAGTCGACCGGGACAGTTACATTATACGCAGTATTTT.

The chain recombines TRBV11-2 with TRBJ1-2; possible D gene TRBD1, 6 bases. The CDR3 covers 16 residues. The germline CDR1 and CDR2 sequences are SGHAT and FQNNGV. V was trimmed by 4 bases and J by 3 bases, leaving 18 bases between them. CDR3 sequence: CASSSAFRGPDYGYTF. The CDR3, as DNA: TGTGCCAGCAGCTCCGCGTTCCGGGGGCCGGACTATGGCTACACCTTC.

The chain couples TRBV5-1 to TRBJ2-2; 11 nucleotides line up with TRBD2. This CDR3 is built from 20 residues. Germline CDR1 is SGHRS and CDR2 is YFSETQ. The V segment lost 0 bases and the J segment 0 bases; nucleotides outside the gene matches: 10. The CDR3 nucleotides are TGCGCCAGCAGCTTGGCCGCGTATTTAGCGGGGGGGACGAACACCGGGGAGCTGTTTTTT. This gives the protein CASSLAAYLAGGTNTGELFF.

The chain uses TRBV4-1 and TRBJ1-2, with D tentatively TRBD1 (6 bases). Trimming cost V 1 base and J 4 bases, with 22 bases left between them. Germline V CDR1 and CDR2: MGHRA, YSYEKL. This CDR3 contains 18 residues. CDR3: CASSQVAGEGVRSYGYTF. The CDR3 DNA is TGCGCCAGCAGCCAAGTCGCAGGGGAAGGGGTTAGGAGCTATGGCTACACCTTC.

This chain connects TRBV4-3 to TRBJ2-5, with 8 nucleotides matching TRBD1. J gave up 3 bases and V 4 bases, and 7 bases lay outside the gene matches. The CDR3 runs 15 residues. The V gene's germline CDR1 is LGHNA and CDR2 YSLEER. In DNA, the CDR3 is TGCGCCAGCAGCCCAGGGGGCACCGGAAAAGAGACCCAGTACTTC. Encoded protein: CASSPGGTGKETQYF.

The chain carries TRBV5-4 and TRBJ2-3; the D is unclear. CDR3 length: 14 amino acids. CDR1 SGHNT and CDR2 YYREEE come from the germline V gene (reference sequence). The CDR3 DNA sequence: TGTGCGCACGGGCCGCGAGACGGCACAGATACGCAGTATTTT. It translates to CAHGPRDGTDTQYF.

V usage is TRBV7-8 and J usage is TRBJ1-5; TRBD1 matches 9 bases. In germline, CDR1 is SGHVS, CDR2 FQNEAQ. V was pared by 5 bases and J by 4 bases, with 12 bases of the junction left unmatched. The CDR3 is 17 amino acids. This CDR3 is CASSISPWDRDNQPQHF. DNA of the CDR3: TGTGCCAGCAGCATAAGCCCCTGGGACAGGGATAATCAGCCCCAGCATTTT.

The rearrangement joins TRBV12-3 or TRBV12-4 to TRBJ1-5; D is ambiguous. Trimming took off 6 bases at V and 5 bases at J, with 8 bases between the two ends. There are 12 residues in the CDR3. The CDR3 spells CASRNNHQPQHF. DNA for the CDR3: TGTGCCAGCAGAAACAACCATCAGCCCCAGCATTTT.

V gene TRBV19 combines with J gene TRBJ1-2; D not certain. The germline V and J ends were trimmed by 5 bases and 8 bases, with 18 bases remaining between them. The CDR3 is 14 amino acids. CDR1 is LNHDA, CDR2 SQIVND, per germline (reference sequence). CDR3 nucleotide sequence: TGTGCCAGTAGTCCCCTACCGGGAAATGAGGGCTACACCTTC. It codes for CASSPLPGNEGYTF. The full variable domain, its missing parts supplied by reference TRBV19 and TRBJ1-2, is DGGITQSPKYLFRKEGQNVTLSCEQNLNHDAMYWYRQDPGQGLRLIYYSQIVNDFQKGDIAEGYSVSREKKESFPLTVTSAQKNPTAFYLCASSPLPGNEGYTFGSGTRLTVV.